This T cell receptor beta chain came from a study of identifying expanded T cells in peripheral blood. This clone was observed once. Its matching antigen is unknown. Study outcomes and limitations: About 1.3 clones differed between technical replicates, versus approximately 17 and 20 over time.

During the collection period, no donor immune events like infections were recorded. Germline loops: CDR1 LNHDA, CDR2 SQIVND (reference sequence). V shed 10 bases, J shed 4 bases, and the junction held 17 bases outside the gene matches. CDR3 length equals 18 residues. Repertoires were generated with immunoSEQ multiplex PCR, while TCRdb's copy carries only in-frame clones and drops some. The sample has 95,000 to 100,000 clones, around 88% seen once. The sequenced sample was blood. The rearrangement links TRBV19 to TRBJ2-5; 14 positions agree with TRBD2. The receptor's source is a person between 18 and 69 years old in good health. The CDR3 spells CATQRGQTSGGVGETQYF. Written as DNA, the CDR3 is TGTGCCACCCAGAGGGGCCAGACTAGCGGGGGGGTTGGAGAGACCCAGTACTTC.